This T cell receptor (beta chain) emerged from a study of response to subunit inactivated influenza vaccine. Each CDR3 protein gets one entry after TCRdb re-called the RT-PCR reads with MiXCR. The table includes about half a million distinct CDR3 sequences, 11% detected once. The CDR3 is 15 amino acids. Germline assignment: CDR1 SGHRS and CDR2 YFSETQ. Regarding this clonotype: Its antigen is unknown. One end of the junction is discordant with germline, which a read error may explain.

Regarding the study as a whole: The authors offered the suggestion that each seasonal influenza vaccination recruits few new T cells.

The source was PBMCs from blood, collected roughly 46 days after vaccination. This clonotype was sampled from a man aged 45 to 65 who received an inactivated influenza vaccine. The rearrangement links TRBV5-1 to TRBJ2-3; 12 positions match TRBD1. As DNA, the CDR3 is TGCGCCAGCAGCCTGGGACAGGGGGCGGCAGATACGCAGTCTTTT. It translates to CASSLGQGAADTQSF.